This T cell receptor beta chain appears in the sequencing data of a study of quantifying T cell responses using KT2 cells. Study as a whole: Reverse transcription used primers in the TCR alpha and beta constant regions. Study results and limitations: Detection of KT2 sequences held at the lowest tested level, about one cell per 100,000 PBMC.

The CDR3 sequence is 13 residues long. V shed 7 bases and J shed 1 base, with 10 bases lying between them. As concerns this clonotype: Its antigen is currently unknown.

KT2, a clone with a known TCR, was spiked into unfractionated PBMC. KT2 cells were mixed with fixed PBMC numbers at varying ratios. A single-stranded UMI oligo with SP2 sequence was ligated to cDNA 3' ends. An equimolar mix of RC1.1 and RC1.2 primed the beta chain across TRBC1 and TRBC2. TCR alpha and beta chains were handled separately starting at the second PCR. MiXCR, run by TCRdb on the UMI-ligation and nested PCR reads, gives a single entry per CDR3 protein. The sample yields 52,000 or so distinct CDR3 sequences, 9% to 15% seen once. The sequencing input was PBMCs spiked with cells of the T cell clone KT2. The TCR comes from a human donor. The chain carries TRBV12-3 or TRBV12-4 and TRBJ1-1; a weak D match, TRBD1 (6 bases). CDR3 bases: TGTGCCAGCAAGGGAGGGGGGAACACTGAAGCTTTCTTT. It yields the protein CASKGGGNTEAFF.